The source of this T cell receptor beta chain is a study of monozygotic twins with cystic fibrosis. Per germline, CDR1 LGHNA and CDR2 YSLEER. CDR3 length equals 15 residues. Trimming stripped 4 bases from V and 0 bases from J, with 10 bases between. This table comes from immunoSEQ multiplex PCR, and its TCRdb copy is limited to in-frame clones, with some not included. This sample has approximately 21,000 clones; around nine tenths occur once, and the top ten carry 1% to 1.5%. The table lists this clone with a count of one. Sequencing was done on a sample of blood. The chain links TRBV4-3 to TRBJ1-3; the D is unclear. This sequence originates from a woman between 25 and 40 years old with cystic fibrosis. CDR3 nucleotide sequence: TGCGCCAGCAGCCTGTCCAGGCACTCTGGAAACACCATATATTTT. Protein sequence: CASSLSRHSGNTIYF.